These 17 T cell receptor beta chains share one sample of origin, sequenced in a study of cytomegalovirus exposure and HLA in healthy donors. This PCR relied on a set of 60 Vbeta primers and 13 Jbeta primers. TCRdb keeps only in-frame clones here, not all; method: immunoSEQ multiplex PCR. This repertoire shows about 150,000 clones, about 82% found once; its top ten account for around 3.7%. Sequenced input: PBMCs. The receptors stem from a male donor in good health and CMV-seronegative.

The CDR3 bases are TGTGCCAGCAGCTGGGGGACTAGCCTGACCAATGAGCAGTTCTTC. Residues: CASSWGTSLTNEQFF. The chain links TRBV7-7 to TRBJ2-1; TRBD2 agrees at 9 bases. After removal of 4 bases from V and 6 bases from J, the junction contained 7 bases not matched to a gene. CDR3 length: 15 amino acids. Germline CDR1 SSHAT, CDR2 FNYEAQ (reference sequence).

V and J are TRBV19 and TRBJ1-1; a possible D gene is TRBD1 (5 bases). This CDR3 contains 14 residues. Germline CDR1 LNHDA, CDR2 SQIVND (reference sequence). Trimming stripped 0 bases from V and 4 bases from J, with 9 bases between. For the CDR3, the DNA is TGTGCCAGTAGTATAGATGCAGGGCCCACTGAAGCTTTCTTT. This translates into CASSIDAGPTEAFF.

The genes are TRBV28 and TRBJ1-5; D is unclear. Germline CDR1 and CDR2: MDHEN and SYDVKM. Trimming shortened V by 6 bases and J by 5 bases, and 11 bases separated the two germline ends. CDR3 length: 13 residues. CDR3 amino acids: CASSTDTYQPQHF. In nucleotides, the CDR3 is TGTGCCAGCAGCACCGACACTTATCAGCCCCAGCATTTT.

This clone was seen only once. This rearrangement joins TRBV5-1 to TRBJ2-7, with 8 bases that match TRBD1. The junction had 8 bases not matched to a gene; V was cut back by 4 bases and J by 2 bases. The CDR3 spans 15 residues. Germline V gene data show CDR1 as SGHRS and CDR2 as YFSETQ. The CDR3 nucleotides are TGCGCCAGCAGCAGTGGACAGGGACCTACCTACGAGCAGTACTTC. Amino acid sequence: CASSSGQGPTYEQYF.

The chain combines TRBV25-1 with TRBJ1-1, with D unclear. In germline, CDR1 is MGHDK, CDR2 SYGVNS. This CDR3 region has 13 residues. V lost 3 bases and J lost 6, with 11 bases in between. The CDR3 region is CASSDLSEPEAFF. The CDR3 bases are TGTGCCAGCAGTGACCTCTCAGAACCTGAAGCTTTCTTT.

The chain employs TRBV7-9 and TRBJ2-3; the D gene is possibly TRBD2 (6 bases). V lost 6 bases and J 0 bases, leaving 13 bases between the germline ends. From germline, CDR1 is SEHNR and CDR2 FQNEAQ (reference sequence). This CDR3 has 15 residues. The CDR3 spells CASRYIAASTDTQYF. CDR3 nucleotide sequence: TGTGCCAGCAGATACATAGCGGCTAGCACAGATACGCAGTATTTT.

This clone was observed a few times. The genes are TRBV5-4 and TRBJ2-1; perhaps TRBD1 as D (5 bases). The germline V gene encodes CDR1 SGHNT and CDR2 YYREEE (reference sequence). The CDR3 is 17 residues long. V was trimmed by 0 bases and J by 2 bases, leaving 15 bases between them. CDR3 bases: TGTGCCAGCAGCTTGGGATCGGTGTGGGGCCCCTACAATGAGCAGTTCTTC. It translates to CASSLGSVWGPYNEQFF.

In this sample, this clone turned up a few times. The chain uses TRBV27 and TRBJ2-7, with D possibly matching TRBD2 (6 bases). Germline CDR1 reads MNHEY; CDR2 reads SMNVEV (reference sequence). The V gene lost 9 bases and the J gene lost 2 bases, with 20 bases spanning the gap. This CDR3 region has 15 residues. The CDR3 loop reads CASCLWGEPAYEQYF. Written as DNA, the CDR3 is TGTGCCAGTTGTTTATGGGGGGAGCCGGCCTACGAGCAGTACTTC.

This clone was seen once. The rearrangement links TRBV13 to TRBJ2-1; D might be TRBD2 (5 bases). The CDR3 spans 14 residues. Germline CDR1 is PRHDT and CDR2 is FYEKMQ (reference sequence). Trimming removed 8 bases from V and 8 bases from J, with 19 bases in between. The CDR3 region has the DNA TGTGCCAGCGGTCTAGCCGCGTCCTTCGATGAGCAGTTCTTC. The encoded protein is CASGLAASFDEQFF.

This clone was recorded only once. The rearrangement joins TRBV19 to TRBJ2-1, with D perhaps TRBD2 (5 bases). CDR1 and CDR2 from the germline V gene are LNHDA and SQIVND (reference sequence). V was clipped by 1 base and J by 8 bases, with 9 bases between them. The CDR3 extends over 13 amino acids. Here the CDR3 DNA reads TGTGCCAGTAGTATAGGACTCGGGGATGAGCAGTTCTTC. It specifies CASSIGLGDEQFF.

The chain employs TRBV6-1 and TRBJ2-1; 12 bases are a match to TRBD2. The CDR3 length is 13 residues. V shed 6 bases and J 8 bases; nucleotides not matched to a gene: 2. Germline values: CDR1 MNHNS, CDR2 SASEGT. The CDR3, as DNA: TGTGCCAGCAGACTAGCGGGAGGCTATGAGCAGTTCTTC. Its protein is CASRLAGGYEQFF.

DNA of the CDR3: TGTGCCAGCAGGGGACAGGGCGCCGGGGCCAACGTCCTGACTTTC. Translated, it gives CASRGQGAGANVLTF. The rearrangement joins TRBV25-1 to TRBJ2-6; the match to TRBD1 covers 9 bases. V lost 6 bases to trimming and J lost 4 bases; unmatched junction nucleotides: 4. The CDR3 sequence is 15 residues long. Germline V gene data show CDR1 as MGHDK and CDR2 as SYGVNS. Drawing the rest from reference TRBV25-1 and TRBJ2-6, the complete variable domain is EADIYQTPRYLVIGTGKKITLECSQTMGHDKMYWYQQDPGMELHLIHYSYGVNSTEKGDLSSESTVSRIRTEHFPLTLESARPSHTSQYLCASRGQGAGANVLTFGAGSRLTVL.

J is TRBJ2-7 and V is TRBV9; 11 nucleotides line up with TRBD2. CDR3 size: 18 residues. The germline gives CDR1 SGDLS, CDR2 YYNGEE. The junction had 10 bases not matched to a gene; V was cut back by 0 bases and J by 2 bases. The CDR3 nucleotides are TGTGCCAGCAGCGTAGAAACTAGCGGGAGCGCGGGTACCTACGAGCAGTACTTC. As protein: CASSVETSGSAGTYEQYF.

The rearrangement uses TRBV4-1 and TRBJ2-5; a possible D gene is TRBD2 (5 bases). The CDR3 contains 16 residues. Germline V gene data show CDR1 as MGHRA and CDR2 as YSYEKL. The V end lost 2 bases, the J end lost 1 base, and 14 bases lay between the germline ends. In DNA, the CDR3 is TGCGCCAGCAGCCAATCCCCCGGGGAGTCCCAAGAGACCCAGTACTTC. As protein: CASSQSPGESQETQYF.

This clone came up once. V usage is TRBV7-9 and J usage is TRBJ1-1, with D tentatively TRBD1 (5 bases). CDR1 and CDR2 (germline): SEHNR, FQNEAQ (reference sequence). The CDR3 is 12 amino acids. Between the trimmed V and J ends, which lost 5 bases and 3 bases, there was a span of 7 bases. The DNA of the CDR3 is TGTGCCAGCAGCCCACAGGACACTGAAGCTTTCTTT. It translates to CASSPQDTEAFF.

J is TRBJ1-5 and V is TRBV20-1, with a possible D match to TRBD1 (6 bases). Trimming removed 3 bases at V and 8 bases at J, with 8 bases between. Germline CDR1 reads DFQATT; CDR2 reads SNEGSKA (reference sequence). This CDR3 has 11 amino acids. The CDR3 is CSASKGEPQHF. DNA of the CDR3: TGCAGTGCTAGTAAGGGGGAGCCCCAGCATTTT.

CDR3 coding DNA: TGTGCCAGCAGCTTAACGGGAGCGTACGAGCAGTACTTC. Amino acids: CASSLTGAYEQYF. The chain employs TRBV7-2 and TRBJ2-7, with D possibly TRBD2 on 6 matching bases. Germline V gives CDR1 SGHTA, CDR2 FQGNSA. Trimming removed 2 bases at V and 4 bases at J, with 9 bases between. This CDR3 contains 13 residues.